These T cell receptor beta chains were read from a single sample in a study of T cells in Graves' hyperthyroidism and ophthalmopathy. TCRdb passed the multiplex PCR reads through MiXCR, listing each CDR3 protein once. The data hold hundreds of thousands of distinct CDR3 sequences, with around a quarter observed a single time. Sequences were obtained from blood. These receptors all come from a middle-aged man with Graves' hyperthyroidism that later progressed to Graves' ophthalmopathy. Both conserved end residues are part of each CDR3. A D gene is named only where the DNA matches it firmly. Some rows mark clone size as missing; the rest say once, few, many or name a class of expanded clone.

v_call	clone_size	d_call	j_call	cdr3_aa	cdr3_nt
TRBV25-1	many	TRBD2	TRBJ2-7	CASRGTSGRAYEQYF	TGTGCCAGCAGAGGGACTAGCGGGAGGGCCTACGAGCAGTACTTC
TRBV14	NA	NA	TRBJ1-1	CASAQILNTEAFF	TGTGCCAGCGCACAGATTCTGAACACTGAAGCTTTCTTT
TRBV28	NA	NA	TRBJ1-5	CASSSGLRSQPQHF	TGTGCCAGCAGTTCCGGCCTACGGAGTCAGCCCCAGCATTTT
TRBV6-2/TRBV6-3	NA	TRBD2	TRBJ2-2	CASRNPGLANTGELFF	TGTGCCAGCAGGAACCCGGGACTAGCGAACACCGGGGAGCTGTTTTTT
TRBV20-1	NA	TRBD2	TRBJ2-7	CSVSRGRVGSEQYF	TGCAGTGTTAGCCGCGGGAGAGTGGGTAGCGAGCAGTACTTC
TRBV29-1	many	TRBD1	TRBJ1-2	CSVLRDSNYGYTF	TGCAGCGTGCTCCGGGACAGTAACTATGGCTACACCTTC
TRBV28	NA	TRBD1	TRBJ1-5	CAGTGAGQPQHF	TGTGCTGGGACAGGGGCAGGGCAGCCCCAGCATTTT
TRBV6-1	NA	TRBD1	TRBJ1-5	CASSRGTGIQPQHF	TGTGCCAGCAGTCGCGGGACAGGGATTCAGCCCCAGCATTTT
TRBV29-1	many	NA	TRBJ2-7	CSVEVNTKYEQYF	TGCAGCGTTGAAGTGAACACGAAATACGAGCAGTACTTC
TRBV12-3/TRBV12-4	NA	NA	TRBJ2-5	CASSLGDTQGTQYF	TGTGCCAGCAGTTTAGGGGACACCCAAGGGACCCAGTACTTC
TRBV20-1	many	NA	TRBJ1-5	CSARDRVGGGHQPQHF	TGCAGTGCTAGAGATCGGGTAGGGGGGGGCCATCAGCCCCAGCATTTT
TRBV30	many	NA	TRBJ1-5	CAWSVTDGLWQPQHF	TGTGCCTGGAGTGTAACGGACGGCCTTTGGCAGCCCCAGCATTTT
TRBV19	NA	NA	TRBJ2-2	CASSFRAGELFF	TGTGCCAGTAGTTTCCGGGCCGGGGAGCTGTTTTTT
TRBV4-2	NA	TRBD1	TRBJ1-5	CASSQDSRQGANQPQHF	TGTGCCAGCAGCCAAGATTCGCGACAGGGGGCCAATCAGCCCCAGCATTTT
TRBV18	few	NA	TRBJ1-5	CASSPYAGGYQPQHF	TGTGCCAGCTCACCCTACGCTGGGGGTTACCAGCCCCAGCATTTT
TRBV20-1	many	NA	TRBJ1-2	CSASTGTRNYGYTF	TGCAGTGCTAGTACCGGGACAAGGAACTATGGCTACACCTTC
TRBV28	NA	TRBD1	TRBJ2-4	CASSLGQGYKNIQYF	TGTGCCAGCAGTTTGGGACAGGGGTACAAAAACATTCAGTACTTC
TRBV20-1	many	NA	TRBJ2-2	CSARDMVGTTGELFF	TGCAGTGCTAGAGATATGGTTGGGACCACCGGGGAGCTGTTTTTT
TRBV28	NA	NA	TRBJ2-5	CASSVPRSETQYF	TGTGCCAGCAGTGTACCGCGAAGTGAGACCCAGTACTTC
TRBV3-1	many	TRBD2	TRBJ2-7	CASSQDPGLAGSYEQYF	TGTGCCAGCAGCCAAGATCCTGGACTAGCGGGTTCCTACGAGCAGTACTTC
TRBV2	NA	NA	TRBJ2-7	CATATTGMGSYEQYF	TGTGCCACCGCAACTACAGGGATGGGGTCCTACGAGCAGTACTTC
TRBV5-1	many	NA	TRBJ1-1	CASRESRGAPYEAFF	TGCGCCAGCAGAGAAAGCAGGGGCGCACCCTATGAAGCTTTCTTT
TRBV20-1	many	TRBD1	TRBJ1-1	CSARVGTDTEAFF	TGCAGTGCTAGAGTTGGGACAGACACTGAAGCTTTCTTT
TRBV20-1	NA	NA	TRBJ2-5	CSARTRESQETQYF	TGCAGTGCTAGGACCAGGGAGTCCCAAGAGACCCAGTACTTC
TRBV30	NA	NA	TRBJ1-1	CAWTLGGNEAFF	TGTGCCTGGACGCTTGGGGGTAACGAAGCTTTCTTT
TRBV27	many	NA	TRBJ2-7	CASSFVLGEQYF	TGTGCCAGCAGTTTTGTTTTGGGCGAGCAGTACTTC
TRBV25-1	many	NA	TRBJ2-5	CASSEFGQQETQYF	TGTGCCAGCAGTGAATTCGGACAGCAAGAGACCCAGTACTTC
TRBV9	many	NA	TRBJ2-2	CASSAVSTGELFF	TGTGCCAGCAGCGCAGTCAGCACCGGGGAGCTGTTTTTT
TRBV12-3/TRBV12-4	many	NA	TRBJ2-7	CASSFAGSYEQYF	TGTGCCAGCAGTTTTGCAGGGAGCTACGAGCAGTACTTC
TRBV3-1	NA	NA	TRBJ2-2	CASSQDLGVAQIGELFF	TGTGCCAGCAGCCAAGATCTGGGGGTCGCCCAGATCGGGGAGCTGTTTTTT